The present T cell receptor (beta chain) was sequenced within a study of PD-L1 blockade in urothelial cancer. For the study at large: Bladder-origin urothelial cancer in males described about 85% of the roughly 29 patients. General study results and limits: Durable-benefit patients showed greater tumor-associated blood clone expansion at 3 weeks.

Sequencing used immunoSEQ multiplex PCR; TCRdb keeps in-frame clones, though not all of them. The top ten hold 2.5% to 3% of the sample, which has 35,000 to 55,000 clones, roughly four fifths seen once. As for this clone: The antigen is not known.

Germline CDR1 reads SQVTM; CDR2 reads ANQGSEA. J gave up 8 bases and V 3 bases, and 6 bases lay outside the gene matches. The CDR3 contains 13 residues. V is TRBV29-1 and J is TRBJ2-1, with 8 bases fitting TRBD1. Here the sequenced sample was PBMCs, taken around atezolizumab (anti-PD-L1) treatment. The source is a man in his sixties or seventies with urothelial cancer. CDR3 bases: TGCAGCGTTGACAGGGGGCGTCGGGATGAGCAGTTCTTC. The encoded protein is CSVDRGRRDEQFF.